A selection of T cell receptor beta chains follows, all from one sample in a study of blood T cell repertoires in COVID-19. The repertoire was sequenced with immunoSEQ multiplex PCR; TCRdb's copy has only in-frame clones and lacks some. The sample has over 200,000 clones, nearly 85% seen once. The sample was peripheral blood. These TCRs come from a woman between 25 and 40 years old with COVID-19, enrolled during active disease. The conserved cysteine and the conserved F or W are not part of the CDR3 here.

>TRBV7-2|TRBJ2-2
ASSFRGLYTGELF
>TRBV7-9|TRBJ1-1
ASSLTGGDTEAF
>TRBV7-2|TRBJ2-7
ASSFGEVTYEQY
>TRBV19|TRBJ2-7
ASSKASAYSYEQY
>TRBV19|TRBJ1-4
ASSKTGQGRATNEKLF
>TRBV9|TRBJ1-1
ASSVEAGGWTEAF
>TRBV5-1|TRBJ2-5
ASSSDRGRRQETQY
>TRBV4-3|TRBJ1-4
ASSHRGEGEKLF
>TRBV6-5|TRBJ1-4
ASSSLGATNEKLF
>TRBV9|TRBJ2-5
ASNLAGGLQETQY
>TRBV5-4|TRBJ2-5
ASSSRQNPQETQY
>TRBV6-6|TRBJ1-4
ASSETEEKLF
>TRBV9|TRBJ2-1
ASSVDPTGNEQF
>TRBV29-1|TRBJ2-7
SVEFSGRVDEQY
>TRBV7-9|TRBJ2-1
ASSSGTSGAYNEQF
>TRBV3-1/TRBV3-2|TRBJ2-3
ASSQGQGRTTDTQY
>TRBV24-1|TRBJ2-2
ATRNSPTGELF
>TRBV2|TRBJ1-5
ASSEGTGWRNQPQH
>TRBV5-6|TRBJ2-6
ASSFKGARGANVLT
>TRBV21-1|TRBJ2-1
ASSTLAGVANEQF
>TRBV6-1|TRBJ2-7
ATGQGTGEQY
>TRBV27|TRBJ2-1
ASKAGGPGNEQF
>TRBV5-4|TRBJ2-5
ASSFPRVSETQY
>TRBV11-2|TRBJ2-7
ASSLVGGFPYEQY
>TRBV28|TRBJ1-5
ASRLPQGIEGGSNQPQH
>TRBV7-9|TRBJ1-2
ASSLFVGTGGTNYGYT
>TRBV27|TRBJ2-3
ASSHPPGLRTDTQY
>TRBV28|TRBJ2-3
ASSRSGGTDTQY
>TRBV7-9|TRBJ2-1
ASSFGTGASGSEDEQF
>TRBV5-4|TRBJ2-1
ASSRDEGNEQF
>TRBV5-1|TRBJ2-1
ASSSGLAGVTYNEQF
>TRBV19|TRBJ1-2
ASSIDFRTGNGYT
>TRBV12-5|TRBJ1-4
ASALAATNEKLF
>TRBV6-2/TRBV6-3|TRBJ1-5
ASSYAAFNQPQH
>TRBV27|TRBJ1-1
ASSLGGGMNTEAF
>TRBV27|TRBJ2-5
ASSSGPGGTQY
>TRBV6-6|TRBJ2-7
ASSRQGYEQY
>TRBV28|TRBJ2-7
ASSPTGERDEQY
>TRBV6-6|TRBJ2-7
ASSHSYEQY
>TRBV5-1|TRBJ2-1
ASSGTSVDGSYNEQF
>TRBV6-5|TRBJ2-2
ASRAPFFGELF
>TRBV14|TRBJ2-1
ASSPTRGGEQF
>TRBV10-3|TRBJ1-1
AIRETIMNTEAF
>TRBV7-7|TRBJ2-3
ASSSTTGADTQY
>TRBV6-1|TRBJ1-4
ASSEAPGYGEKLF
>TRBV4-3|TRBJ1-1
ASSQKTGNTEAF
>TRBV5-1|TRBJ2-3
ATAGGGGASTDTQY
>TRBV11-2|TRBJ1-4
ASSLTAGTGDRQLF
>TRBV29-1|TRBJ1-2
SVEGEAGITANYGYT
>TRBV6-5|TRBJ2-7
ASSLALDLAEQY
>TRBV4-2|TRBJ2-3
ASSKYLRDSRDTQY
>TRBV7-2|TRBJ1-2
ASSSQGFYGYT
>TRBV4-1|TRBJ1-1
ASSYDRVNTEAF
>TRBV4-3|TRBJ2-1
ASSQEMAFSYNEQF
>TRBV18|TRBJ2-2
ASSHTTGFYTGELF